The 12 T cell receptor beta chains listed next were all sequenced from one sample in a study of PD-L1 blockade in urothelial cancer (dated by TCRdb to about 2017). The time point label, read with the paper, signifies: peripheral blood 6 weeks after treatment start. The protocol used for the library was the immunoSEQ multiplex PCR assay. The clones in this table, taken by TCRdb from immuneACCESS, are in-frame only. Not every clone is retained; where verified, under half of the shortfall comes from an unresolved V gene, and the cause of the rest is unknown. The sample has around 110,000 clones on record, about 91% of them singletons. About 4% of the sample rests with the top ten. Sequenced material: PBMCs, taken around atezolizumab (anti-PD-L1) treatment. These receptors all come from a man aged 60-69 years with urothelial cancer.

V and J are TRBV4-1 and TRBJ2-5; 10 bases fit TRBD2. This CDR3 region has 16 residues. V was pared by 2 bases and J by 7 bases, with 10 bases of the junction left unmatched. Per germline, CDR1 MGHRA and CDR2 YSYEKL. In DNA, the CDR3 is TGCGCCAGCAGCCAACTGAGCGGGAGGGTCCTAGGGACCCAGTACTTC. Its translation is CASSQLSGRVLGTQYF.

The rearrangement joins TRBV10-3 to TRBJ2-7, with 9 positions matching TRBD2. Germline-derived CDR1 and CDR2 are ENHRY and SYGVKD. The CDR3 is 14 amino acids. The V segment lost 3 bases and the J segment 2 bases; nucleotides outside the gene matches: 2. CDR3 nucleotide sequence: TGTGCCATCAGTGATGAGCGGGGGGCCTACGAGCAGTACTTC. Protein: CAISDERGAYEQYF.

The chain links TRBV5-1 to TRBJ2-3, with 14 bases identical to TRBD2. The CDR3 covers 17 residues. With V trimmed by 4 bases and J by 4 bases, 8 bases remained unmatched. Per the germline V gene, CDR1 is SGHRS and CDR2 is YFSETQ. CDR3 loop: CASSPTSGGAEADTQYF. The CDR3 region has the DNA TGCGCCAGCAGCCCGACTAGCGGGGGGGCGGAGGCAGATACGCAGTATTTT.

The CDR3 protein is CASSESSTGVSEQFF. Here the CDR3 DNA reads TGTGCCAGCAGTGAATCATCCACAGGGGTGAGTGAGCAGTTCTTC. J is TRBJ2-1 and V is TRBV25-1; 7 bases are shared with TRBD1. The germline V gene has CDR1 MGHDK and CDR2 SYGVNS. The CDR3 is 15 amino acids. After removal of 1 base from V and 9 bases from J, the junction contained 9 bases not matched to a gene.

The chain uses TRBV19 and TRBJ2-5; 8 positions match TRBD2. Germline V lookup: CDR1 LNHDA, CDR2 SQIVND (reference sequence). This CDR3 comprises 12 residues. The V segment lost 9 bases and the J segment 5 bases; nucleotides outside the gene matches: 5. The CDR3 region has the DNA TGTGCCAGCGGGGGGGCTTGGGAGACCCAGTACTTC. It codes for CASGGAWETQYF.

The rearrangement links TRBV19 to TRBJ2-5; D remains unclear. The CDR3 has 17 amino acids. Germline lookup yields CDR1 LNHDA and CDR2 SQIVND (reference sequence). The V gene lost 5 bases and the J gene lost 5 bases, with 24 bases spanning the gap. Here the CDR3 DNA reads TGTGCCAGTAGTCCCGCTCCCAGCTACTCCGGCGGTGAGACCCAGTACTTC. This codes for CASSPAPSYSGGETQYF.

The gene calls are TRBV9 and TRBJ2-7; 12 positions match TRBD1. V shed 1 base, J shed 4 bases, and the junction held 6 bases outside the gene matches. Germline CDR1 is SGDLS and CDR2 is YYNGEE. The length of the CDR3 is 16 residues. DNA of the CDR3: TGTGCCAGCAGCGTATTCGGGGACAGGGGGCCTTACGAGCAGTACTTC. Protein: CASSVFGDRGPYEQYF.

The chain employs TRBV6-5 and TRBJ1-4; D is undetermined. CDR1 MNHEY and CDR2 SVGAGI come from the germline V gene. Trimming pared 0 bases from V and 8 bases from J, leaving 7 bases between. The CDR3 covers 13 residues. The CDR3 reads CASSYSIEEKLFF. CDR3 DNA sequence: TGTGCCAGCAGTTACTCGATAGAAGAAAAACTGTTTTTT.

This clone was counted many times. J is TRBJ1-2 and V is TRBV4-3; no reliable D call. The CDR3 spans 15 residues. Germline V gene lookup returns CDR1 LGHNA and CDR2 YSLEER. V was clipped by 0 bases and J by 6 bases, with 14 bases between them. The DNA of the CDR3 is TGCGCCAGCAGCCAAGAGGTCAGTCTTTCAAATGGCTACACCTTC. It specifies CASSQEVSLSNGYTF.

Concerning this clone: Other DNA sequences of this sample code for an identical CDR3. This rearrangement joins TRBV19 to TRBJ1-5; TRBD1 might be the D (5 bases). Germline V gene lookup returns CDR1 LNHDA and CDR2 SQIVND (reference sequence). The CDR3 spans 15 residues. V was trimmed by 4 bases and J by 1 base, leaving 11 bases between them. The DNA for the CDR3 is TGTGCCAGTAGTACCTCCGGGGGAAGCAATCAGCCCCAGCATTTT. It yields the protein CASSTSGGSNQPQHF.

The chain couples TRBV21-1 to TRBJ1-5; the table names TRBD1, a call not compared with the DNA. TRBV21-1 corresponds to a pseudogene. The CDR3 is 18 residues long. CDR3 DNA sequence: TGTGCCAGCAGCAACGATTCACCTAGACAGGTTAGCAATCAGCCCCAGCATTTT. Protein product: CASSNDSPRQVSNQPQHF.

V gene TRBV6-5 combines with J gene TRBJ2-7; 10 positions agree with TRBD1. Germline assignment: CDR1 MNHEY and CDR2 SVGAGI. The CDR3 extends over 15 amino acids. V gave up 5 bases and J gave up 3 bases; unmatched junction bases: 7. CDR3 residues: CASSKGDRGIYEQYF. Here the CDR3 DNA reads TGTGCCAGCAGTAAAGGGGACAGGGGTATCTACGAGCAGTACTTC.